This T cell receptor beta chain was retrieved from a study of radiotherapy plus CTLA-4 blockade in lung cancer. Broader study findings: The study found tumor-derived TCR clones expanded in blood after radiotherapy plus ipilimumab.

As concerns this clone: What it binds is not known.

Profiled with immunoSEQ multiplex PCR; TCRdb holds only in-frame clones, not every one. The sample includes fewer than 65,000 clones, around four fifths of them seen just once. Germline CDR1 is MDHEN and CDR2 is SYDVKM. This CDR3 is built from 16 residues. Between the trimmed V and J ends, which lost 4 bases and 4 bases, there was a span of 19 bases. This chain connects TRBV28 to TRBJ1-1, with D unresolved. Sequencing used peripheral blood, obtained from a patient treated with radiotherapy plus ipilimumab. This sequence originates from a human donor with non-small cell lung cancer whose response to radiotherapy plus ipilimumab could not be evaluated. CDR3 loop: CASSSPRDPRGTEAFF. Here the CDR3 DNA reads TGTGCCAGCAGTTCCCCCCGCGACCCCCGGGGCACTGAAGCTTTCTTT.